The TCR beta chain under discussion was sequenced for a study of shared clonotypes between healthy human individuals. Overall study: Plates per donor: three CD4 naive, three CD4 memory, two CD8 naive, one CD8 memory. General observations from the study: As a rule, naive subsets had a larger estimated richness than memory subsets.

Some clones are missing from TCRdb's copy, which holds only in-frame ones; the method was immunoSEQ multiplex PCR. Among around 2.3 million clones listed, around 95% were seen once. With 8 bases clipped from V and 1 base from J, the junction kept 5 bases outside the gene matches. Germline CDR1 reads MNHNY; CDR2 reads SVGAGI (reference sequence). The CDR3 covers 13 residues. As for this clone: As yet, its antigen is unknown.

V usage is TRBV6-6 and J usage is TRBJ2-7; 7 bases align to TRBD1. The sequencing input was naive CD4+ T cells sorted from blood. Stated subset: CD45RA+ positively selected. This clonotype was obtained from a man aged 18 to 30 in good health. The CDR3 region is CASSTGQSYEQYF. In nucleotides, the CDR3 is TGTGCCAGCTCGACGGGACAGTCCTACGAGCAGTACTTC.